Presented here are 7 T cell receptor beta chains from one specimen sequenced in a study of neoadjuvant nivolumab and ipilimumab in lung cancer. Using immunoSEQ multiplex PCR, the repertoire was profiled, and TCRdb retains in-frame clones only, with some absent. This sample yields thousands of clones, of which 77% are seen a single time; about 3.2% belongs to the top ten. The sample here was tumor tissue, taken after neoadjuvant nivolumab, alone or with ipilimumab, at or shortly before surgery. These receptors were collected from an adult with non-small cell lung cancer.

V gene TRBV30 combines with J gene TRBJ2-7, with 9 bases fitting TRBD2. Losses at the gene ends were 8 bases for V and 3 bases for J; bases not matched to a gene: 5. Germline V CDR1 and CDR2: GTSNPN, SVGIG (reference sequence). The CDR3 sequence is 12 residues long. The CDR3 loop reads CAGGSGSYEQYF. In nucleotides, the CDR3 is TGTGCCGGGGGTAGCGGGAGCTACGAGCAGTACTTC.

CDR3: CASSFFESPQGFYQPQHF. CDR3 nucleotide sequence: TGTGCCAGCAGTTTTTTTGAATCTCCGCAGGGTTTTTATCAGCCCCAGCATTTT. The chain combines TRBV28 with TRBJ1-5; TRBD1 is a possible D gene (5 bases). The CDR3 loop spans 18 amino acids. Germline lookup yields CDR1 MDHEN and CDR2 SYDVKM. V lost 3 bases to trimming and J lost 5 bases, with 23 bases between them.

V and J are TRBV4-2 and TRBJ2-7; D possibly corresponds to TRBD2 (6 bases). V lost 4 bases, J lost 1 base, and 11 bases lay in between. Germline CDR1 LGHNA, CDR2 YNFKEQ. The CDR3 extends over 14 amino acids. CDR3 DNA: TGTGCCAGCAGCCCAGGAGGAGGGTCCTACGAGCAGTACTTC. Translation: CASSPGGGSYEQYF.

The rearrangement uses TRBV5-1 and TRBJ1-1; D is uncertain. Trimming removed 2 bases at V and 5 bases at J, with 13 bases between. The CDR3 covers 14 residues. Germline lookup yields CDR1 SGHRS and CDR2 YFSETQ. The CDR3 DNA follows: TGCGCCAGCAGCTTTAATGAGGTCGGGACTGAAGCTTTCTTT. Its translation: CASSFNEVGTEAFF. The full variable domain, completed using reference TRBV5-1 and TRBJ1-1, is KAGVTQTPRYLIKTRGQQVTLSCSPISGHRSVSWYQQTPGQGLQFLFEYFSETQRNKGNFPGRFSGRQFSNSRSEMNVSTLELGDSALYLCASSFNEVGTEAFFGQGTRLTVV.

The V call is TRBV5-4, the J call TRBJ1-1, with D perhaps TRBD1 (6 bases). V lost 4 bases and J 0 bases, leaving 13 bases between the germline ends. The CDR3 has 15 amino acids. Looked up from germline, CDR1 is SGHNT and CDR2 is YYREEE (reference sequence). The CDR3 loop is CASSRGVRMNTEAFF. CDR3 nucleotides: TGTGCCAGCAGCAGGGGGGTACGAATGAACACTGAAGCTTTCTTT.

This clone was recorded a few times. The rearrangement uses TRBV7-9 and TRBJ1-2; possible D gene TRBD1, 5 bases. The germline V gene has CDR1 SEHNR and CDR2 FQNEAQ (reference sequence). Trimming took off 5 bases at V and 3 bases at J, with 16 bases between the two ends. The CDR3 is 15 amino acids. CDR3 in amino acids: CASSDGLTVYYGYTF. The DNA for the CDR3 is TGTGCCAGCAGCGACGGGTTGACAGTCTACTATGGCTACACCTTC.

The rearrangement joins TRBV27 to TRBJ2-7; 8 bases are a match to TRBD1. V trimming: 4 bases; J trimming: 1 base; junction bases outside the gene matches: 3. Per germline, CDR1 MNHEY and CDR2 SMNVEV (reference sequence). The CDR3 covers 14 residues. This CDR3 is CASSWTGSSYEQYF. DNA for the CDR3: TGTGCCAGCAGTTGGACAGGGAGTTCCTACGAGCAGTACTTC.